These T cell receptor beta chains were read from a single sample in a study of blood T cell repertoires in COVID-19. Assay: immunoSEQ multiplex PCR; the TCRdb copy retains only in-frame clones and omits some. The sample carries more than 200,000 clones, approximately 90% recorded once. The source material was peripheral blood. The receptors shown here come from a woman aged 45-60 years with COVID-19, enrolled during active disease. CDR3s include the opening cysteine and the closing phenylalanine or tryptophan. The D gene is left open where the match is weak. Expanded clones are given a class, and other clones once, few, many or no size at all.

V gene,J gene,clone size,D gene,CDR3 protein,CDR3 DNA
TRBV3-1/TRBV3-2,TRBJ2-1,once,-,CASSFIGGNEQFF,TGTGCCAGCAGTTTCATAGGGGGCAATGAGCAGTTCTTC
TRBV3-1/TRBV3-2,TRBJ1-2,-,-,CASSQGPKGVQGYTF,TGTGCCAGCAGCCAAGGTCCCAAGGGAGTACAGGGCTACACCTTC
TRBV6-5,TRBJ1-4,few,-,CASSRGTGKKLFF,TGTGCCAGCAGCCGCGGGACTGGTAAAAAACTGTTTTTT
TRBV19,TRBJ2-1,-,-,CASSDGGAREQFF,TGTGCCAGTAGTGATGGGGGGGCTCGCGAGCAGTTCTTC
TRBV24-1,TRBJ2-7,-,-,CATSDAPPDYHEQYF,TGTGCCACCAGTGATGCCCCACCTGACTACCACGAGCAGTACTTC
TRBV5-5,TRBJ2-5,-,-,CASTRGTDQETQYF,TGTGCCAGCACCCGGGGGACGGACCAAGAGACCCAGTACTTC
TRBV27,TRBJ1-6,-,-,CASSLARGLTNSPLHF,TGTGCCAGCAGTTTAGCCAGGGGCTTAACCAATTCACCCCTCCACTTT
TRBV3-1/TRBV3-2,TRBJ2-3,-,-,CASSPYGGVVSTDTQYF,TGTGCCAGCAGCCCCTACGGCGGAGTAGTAAGCACAGATACGCAGTATTTT
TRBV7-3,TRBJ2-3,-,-,CASSRLGDTQYF,TGTGCCAGCAGCCGACTCGGAGATACGCAGTATTTT
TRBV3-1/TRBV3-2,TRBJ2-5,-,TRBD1,CASSQVTGEETQYF,TGTGCCAGCAGCCAAGTGACAGGGGAAGAGACCCAGTACTTC
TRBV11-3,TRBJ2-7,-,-,CASSLIQGSYEQYF,TGTGCCAGCAGCTTAATCCAGGGATCCTACGAGCAGTACTTC
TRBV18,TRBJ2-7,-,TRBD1,CASSRDRGLADEQYF,TGTGCCAGCTCACGGGACAGGGGCCTCGCAGACGAGCAGTACTTC
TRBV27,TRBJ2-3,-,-,CASSLTVSTDTQYF,TGTGCCAGCAGTTTAACAGTGTCCACAGATACGCAGTATTTT
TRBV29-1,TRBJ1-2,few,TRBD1,CSVEAGRGRGYTF,TGCAGCGTTGAAGCGGGCAGGGGGCGAGGCTACACCTTC
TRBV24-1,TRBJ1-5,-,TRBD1,CAASDRVNQPQHF,TGTGCCGCCTCAGACAGGGTCAATCAGCCCCAGCATTTT
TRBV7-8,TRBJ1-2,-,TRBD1,CATRQGPGYTF,TGTGCCACCCGACAGGGACCTGGCTACACCTTC
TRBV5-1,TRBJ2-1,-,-,CASSLAGVPYNEQFF,TGCGCCAGCAGCTTGGCGGGGGTGCCCTACAATGAGCAGTTCTTC
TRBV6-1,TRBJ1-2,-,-,CASSEVGGGWSGYTF,TGTGCCAGCAGTGAAGTTGGCGGGGGCTGGAGTGGCTACACCTTC
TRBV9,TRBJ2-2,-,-,CASSVDPGRNTGELFF,TGTGCCAGCAGCGTAGACCCCGGGAGAAACACCGGGGAGCTGTTTTTT
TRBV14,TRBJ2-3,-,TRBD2,CASSPPTSGGVSTQYF,TGTGCCAGCAGCCCCCCGACTAGCGGGGGGGTTTCGACGCAGTATTTT
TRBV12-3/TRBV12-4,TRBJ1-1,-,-,CASSFRQNTEAFF,TGTGCCAGCAGTTTCAGACAGAACACTGAAGCTTTCTTT
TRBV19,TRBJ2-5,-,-,CAGAGPKETQYF,TGTGCCGGGGCGGGGCCTAAAGAGACCCAGTACTTC
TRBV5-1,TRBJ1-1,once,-,CASSQDVRGTEAFF,TGCGCCAGCAGCCAGGACGTTCGGGGGACTGAAGCTTTCTTT
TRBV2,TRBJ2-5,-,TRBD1,CASSERGPKETQYF,TGTGCCAGCAGTGAAAGGGGGCCAAAAGAGACCCAGTACTTC